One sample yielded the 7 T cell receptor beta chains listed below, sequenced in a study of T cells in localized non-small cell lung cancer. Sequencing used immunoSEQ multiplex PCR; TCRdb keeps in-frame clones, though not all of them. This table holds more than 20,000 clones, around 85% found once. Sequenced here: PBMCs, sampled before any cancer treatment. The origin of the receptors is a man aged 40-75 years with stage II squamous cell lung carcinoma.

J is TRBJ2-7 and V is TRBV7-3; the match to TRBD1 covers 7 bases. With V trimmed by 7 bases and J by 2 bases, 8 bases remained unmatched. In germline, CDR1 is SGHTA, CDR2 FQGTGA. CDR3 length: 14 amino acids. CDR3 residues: CASIQRGQPYEQYF. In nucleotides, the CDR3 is TGTGCCAGCATCCAAAGGGGACAGCCCTACGAGCAGTACTTC.

Here the CDR3 reads CASSLWSEGQNYGYTF. For the CDR3, the DNA is TGTGCCAGCAGTTTATGGAGTGAGGGACAGAACTATGGCTACACCTTC. V is TRBV28 and J is TRBJ1-2; 7 positions agree with TRBD1. The germline gives CDR1 MDHEN, CDR2 SYDVKM. The CDR3 has 16 residues. The V and J ends lost 0 bases and 2 bases, in that order; junction bases with no gene match: 6.

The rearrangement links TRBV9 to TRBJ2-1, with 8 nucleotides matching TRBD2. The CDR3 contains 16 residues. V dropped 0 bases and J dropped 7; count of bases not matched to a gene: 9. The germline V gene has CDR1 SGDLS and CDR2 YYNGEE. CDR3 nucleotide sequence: TGTGCCAGCAGCGTAGGAGGTAGCGGGATCTTTAATGAGCAGTTCTTC. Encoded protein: CASSVGGSGIFNEQFF.

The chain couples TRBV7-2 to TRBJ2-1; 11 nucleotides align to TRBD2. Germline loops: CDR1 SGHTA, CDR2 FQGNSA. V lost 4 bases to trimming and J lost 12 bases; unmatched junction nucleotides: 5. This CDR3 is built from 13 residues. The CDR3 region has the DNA TGTGCCAGCAGCTCCCAACTAGCGGGGGTGCAGTTCTTC. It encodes CASSSQLAGVQFF.

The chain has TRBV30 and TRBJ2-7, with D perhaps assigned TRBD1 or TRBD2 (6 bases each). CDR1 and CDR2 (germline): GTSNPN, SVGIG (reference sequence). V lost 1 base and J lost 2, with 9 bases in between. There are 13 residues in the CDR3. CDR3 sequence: CAWSGGAAYEQYF. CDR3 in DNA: TGTGCCTGGAGTGGGGGGGCTGCCTACGAGCAGTACTTC. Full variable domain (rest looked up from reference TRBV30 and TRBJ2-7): SQTIHQWPATLVQPVGSPLSLECTVEGTSNPNLYWYRQAAGRGLQLLFYSVGIGQISSEVPQNLSASRPQDRQFILSSKKLLLSDSGFYLCAWSGGAAYEQYFGPGTRLTVT.

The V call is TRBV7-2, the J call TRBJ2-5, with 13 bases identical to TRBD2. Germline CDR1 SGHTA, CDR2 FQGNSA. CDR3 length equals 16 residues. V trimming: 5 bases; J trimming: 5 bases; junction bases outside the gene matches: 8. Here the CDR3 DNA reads TGTGCCAGCAGCCCCGGACTAGCGGGGGATTCCGAGACCCAGTACTTC. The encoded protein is CASSPGLAGDSETQYF. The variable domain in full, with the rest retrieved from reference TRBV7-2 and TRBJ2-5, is GAGVSQSPSNKVTEKGKDVELRCDPISGHTALYWYRQSLGQGLEFLIYFQGNSAPDKSGLPSDRFSAERTGGSVSTLTIQRTQQEDSAVYLCASSPGLAGDSETQYFGPGTRLLVL.

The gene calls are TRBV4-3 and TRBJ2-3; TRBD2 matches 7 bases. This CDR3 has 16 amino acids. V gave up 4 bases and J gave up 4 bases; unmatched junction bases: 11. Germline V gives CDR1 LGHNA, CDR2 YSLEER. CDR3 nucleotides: TGCGCCAGCAGCCGCGAAGGCGGGGGAAATGCAGATACGCAGTATTTT. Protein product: CASSREGGGNADTQYF.